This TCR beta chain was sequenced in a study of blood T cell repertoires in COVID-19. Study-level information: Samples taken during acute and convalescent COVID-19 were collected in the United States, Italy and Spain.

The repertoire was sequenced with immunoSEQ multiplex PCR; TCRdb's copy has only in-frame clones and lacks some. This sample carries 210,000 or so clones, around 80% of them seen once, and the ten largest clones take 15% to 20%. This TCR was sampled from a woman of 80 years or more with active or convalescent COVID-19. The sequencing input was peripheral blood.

DNA for the CDR3: TGTGCCAGCAGCTTGGGAGAAGTAACAGGGGGCCCTGGAAACACCATATATTTT. This gives the protein CASSLGEVTGGPGNTIYF. This rearrangement joins TRBV5-5 to TRBJ1-3; 9 bases map to TRBD1. Germline V CDR1 and CDR2: SGHKS, YYEKEE (reference sequence). V was clipped by 0 bases and J by 2 bases; unmatched bases: 9. This CDR3 comprises 18 residues.